This TCR beta chain emerged from a study of T cells in Graves' hyperthyroidism and ophthalmopathy (dated by TCRdb to the late 2010s). Turning to the overall study: Peripheral blood samples were taken at the time of initial diagnosis, prior to any treatment. For training and testing, the roughly 100 patients in the discovery cohort were randomly divided in a 7:3 ratio. The paper reports TCR Vbeta CDR3 sequencing of fewer than 150 peripheral blood samples: approximately 41 ophthalmopathy, roughly 74 hyperthyroidism and approximately 17 progressor patients. In more than five Graves' hyperthyroidism patients, the study also compared T-cell repertoires from thyroid tissue with T-cell repertoires from blood. TCR V-J signatures able to tell the groups apart were searched for in a discovery cohort of 95 or so patients, of whom around 43 had Graves' ophthalmopathy and roughly 58 had stable Graves' hyperthyroidism. After blood sampling, hyperthyroidism patients were treated with methimazole at a starting dose of 30 mg daily, and ophthalmopathy patients were treated with high-dose intravenous methylprednisolone. Prospective prediction of ophthalmopathy was tested in an independent validation cohort consisting of 18 to 20 hyperthyroidism patients and about 17 patients who later progressed to ophthalmopathy. The full study reports these points: No statistical method was used to fix the sample size in advance, and group allocation was not hidden from the investigators. Most expanded thyroid clonotypes (frequency above 0.001) were also found in blood, which suggests that blood repertoires may mirror thyroid immune responses. In validation, the model predicted progression to ophthalmopathy a median of roughly six months before onset, with roughly 70% sensitivity and almost 75% specificity. A model built on a 13 V-J signature distinguished ophthalmopathy from stable hyperthyroidism, reaching roughly 88% sensitivity and 81% to 83% specificity in cross-validation and 80%/75% in testing.

Including the terminal cysteine and phenylalanine, the CDR3 comprises 17 residues. Only CDR3 DNA is held: 51 bases, read in frame from base 1. Trimming removed 0 bases from V and 6 bases from J, leaving 20 bases between the germline ends. The germline V gene sets CDR1 to MGHRA and CDR2 to YSYEKL. Stable Graves' hyperthyroidism was defined as the absence of progression to ophthalmopathy over 18 months of follow-up. Hyperthyroidism patients were aged 18 to 65 years and newly diagnosed, with disease duration of less than 2 months. The study excluded patients with uncontrolled infections, other autoimmune diseases, pregnancy or lactation. Clinical symptoms, serum thyroxine and TRAb, thyroid ultrasound, and orbital computed tomography formed the basis for the diagnoses. Ficoll-Paque density gradient centrifugation was used to isolate PBMCs from about 9.4 ml of fresh peripheral blood. Trizol reagent was used to extract total RNA, and RNA quality was then checked on an Agilent 2100 Bioanalyzer.

Points on this clonotype: The specificity of this receptor is unknown. No base qualities exist here, and no much larger clone lies one base off it.

The TCR beta CDR3 regions were amplified from RNA transcripts. For the first round of RT-PCR on the TCR CDR3, the HTBI primer set was used together with the Qiagen OneStep RT-PCR kit. The libraries were constructed in a second round of multiplex PCR and then size-selected and purified. Sequencing of the libraries was done on an Illumina HiSeq2000 using paired-end 100 bp reads. From the authors' description of their analysis: SOAPnuke was used to process the raw data, with reads discarded if the reads contained adapters or uncalled bases, had a mean Phred below 15, or lacked an exact constant-primer or identifier match. High-quality paired reads were merged with COPE v1.2.5, and unique nucleotide sequences were defined as clonotypes. MiTCR v1.1 was used to align the clonotypes against IMGT TRBV, TRBD and TRBJ reference segments. The analysis included only V-J combinations with a frequency above 0.0001, which together covered more than 98% of the repertoires. A TCS score was defined as the ratio of F50 (clonal expansion) to E x V (chaos), with BLOSUM62-based TCRdist applied between CDR3 peptides within each V-J. Welch's t-statistics and random forest reduced roughly 540 V-J features to 13, which were used in a naive Bayes classifier (R e1071). The public reads were reprocessed in TCRdb via fastp at Q25 and MiXCR, keeping in-frame beta chains. A single entry per CDR3 protein holds the most common genes and DNA from its merged rows. TCRdb's processing, not the authors' own work, is the source of the V and J calls. This sample is represented by under 300,000 distinct CDR3 sequences; roughly 15% of them were singletons. The top ten constitute 7% to 9% of the sample.

Sequencing was carried out using blood. The TCR was taken from a woman aged 40-49 years with Graves' hyperthyroidism. Rearrangement joined TRBV4-1 to TRBJ1-2, with a tentative D gene TRBD1 over 6 matching bases. CDR3 sequence: CASSQDRGGGFDNGYTF. The sequence in DNA is TGCGCCAGCAGCCAAGACAGGGGAGGGGGATTCGATAATGGCTACACCTTC.